The present entry profiles one T cell receptor beta chain with its context. What it recognizes is unknown. The repertoire was sequenced with immunoSEQ multiplex PCR; TCRdb's copy has only in-frame clones and lacks some. In the table there are roughly 2,300,000 clones, 85% to 95% of which are singletons. The CDR3 length is 13 residues. V lost 1 base and J lost 10; bases outside the gene matches: 4. The germline CDR1 and CDR2 sequences are SGHTA and FQGNSA. This entry is derived from a study of shared clonotypes between healthy human individuals. General observations from the study: A handful of donors shared around 5% of their naive CD4 clonotypes. Generation of non-shared clonotypes was less probable than generation of clonotypes shared by all four donors.

This sequence joins TRBV7-2 and TRBJ1-3, with 7 bases that match TRBD1. Material for sequencing was naive CD4+ T cells from PBMCs. As for subset: CD45RA+ positively selected. The clonotype was recovered from a man younger than 30 in good health. Some clones in this sample may be carry-over from other donors' samples. The CDR3 DNA sequence: TGTGCCAGCAGCTTAGAGGGGGCCCAAACCATATATTTT. Translated: CASSLEGAQTIYF.